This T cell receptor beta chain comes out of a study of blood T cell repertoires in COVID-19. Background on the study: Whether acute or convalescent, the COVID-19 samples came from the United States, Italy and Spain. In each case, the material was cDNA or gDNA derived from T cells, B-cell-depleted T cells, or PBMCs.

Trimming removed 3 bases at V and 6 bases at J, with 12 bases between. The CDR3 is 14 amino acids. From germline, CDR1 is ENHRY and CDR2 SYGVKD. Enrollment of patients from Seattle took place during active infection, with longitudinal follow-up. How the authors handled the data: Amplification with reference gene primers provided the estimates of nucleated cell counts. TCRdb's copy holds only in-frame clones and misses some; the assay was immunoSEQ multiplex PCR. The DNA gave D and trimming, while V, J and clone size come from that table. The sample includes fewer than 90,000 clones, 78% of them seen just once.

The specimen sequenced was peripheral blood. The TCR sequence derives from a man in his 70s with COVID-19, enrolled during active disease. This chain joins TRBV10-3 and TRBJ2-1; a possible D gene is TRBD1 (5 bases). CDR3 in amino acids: CAISEGPRGNEQFF. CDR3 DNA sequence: TGTGCCATCAGTGAAGGGCCTAGGGGCAATGAGCAGTTCTTC.